A selection of T cell receptor beta chains follows, all from one sample in a study of blood T cells in healthy people across ages. TCRdb reprocessed the 5' RACE reads with MiXCR, giving one entry per CDR3 protein. The sample yields 1.5 million to 2 million distinct CDR3 sequences, roughly 52% seen once. Sequencing used blood. The receptor source for this set is a woman aged 40-49 years in good health. Each CDR3 is given with its conserved first and last residue. D genes are given only for firm matches. Not all rows give a size; the values are once, few, many and, for expanded clones, a class.

TRBV29-1,NA,TRBJ1-5,NA,TGCAGCGTTGTTGTGGACAGTAGCAATCAGCCCCAGCATTTT,CSVVVDSSNQPQHF
TRBV7-2,NA,TRBJ2-2,NA,TGTGCCAGCAGCTTAACTCTTACAGGGTATAACACCGGGGAGCTGTTTTTT,CASSLTLTGYNTGELFF
TRBV7-9,TRBD2,TRBJ2-1,once,TGTGCCAGCAGCACCCGGACTAGCGGGGGGAGCGGTAATGAGCAGTTCTTC,CASSTRTSGGSGNEQFF
TRBV5-1,NA,TRBJ1-6,NA,TGCGCCAGCAGCTTGGTACTAGGGGATAATTCACCCCTCCACTTT,CASSLVLGDNSPLHF
TRBV10-2,TRBD2,TRBJ2-5,NA,TGCGCCAGCAGTGGGAGCGGGGGTCCCCAAGAGACCCAGTACTTC,CASSGSGGPQETQYF
TRBV12-3/TRBV12-4,TRBD2,TRBJ2-3,NA,TGTGCCAGCAGTTTAAGCGGGGACCAAACAGATACGCAGTATTTT,CASSLSGDQTDTQYF
TRBV27,NA,TRBJ1-6,few,TGTGCCAGCAGTTTATTGAGTAATTCACCCCTCCACTTT,CASSLLSNSPLHF
TRBV28,NA,TRBJ2-7,NA,TGTGCCAGCAGTGGGCAGGCAGAGAGCTCCTACGAGCAGTACTTC,CASSGQAESSYEQYF
TRBV19,NA,TRBJ2-7,NA,TGTGCCAGTAGCGACTGGGGGGGCACAGGGGTCTCCTACGAGCAGTACTTC,CASSDWGGTGVSYEQYF
TRBV7-2,NA,TRBJ1-2,NA,TGTGCCAGCAGCCTAACGACAGAAAGCTATGGCTACACCTTC,CASSLTTESYGYTF
TRBV6-6,NA,TRBJ1-5,few,TGTGCCAGCAGTACTGGTAGGGGTCAGCCCCAGCATTTT,CASSTGRGQPQHF
TRBV7-9,TRBD1,TRBJ1-5,few,TGTGCCAGCAGCTCCGGGACAGGTTTGAGGCAGCCCCAGCATTTT,CASSSGTGLRQPQHF
TRBV9,TRBD1,TRBJ2-5,NA,TGTGCCAGCAGCGCTCGGGACAGGGGAAAAGAGACCCAGTACTTC,CASSARDRGKETQYF
TRBV11-2,TRBD2,TRBJ2-5,NA,TGTGCCAGCAGCTCCCGGGCTAGCGGGGGGGCAAAGACCCAGTACTTC,CASSSRASGGAKTQYF
TRBV9,TRBD2,TRBJ2-3,NA,TGTGCCAGCAGCGTTGGCGGGGGGCACGATACGCAGTATTTT,CASSVGGGHDTQYF
TRBV29-1,NA,TRBJ2-1,NA,TGCAGCGTAGCTTGGAGGAGCTCCTACAATGAGCAGTTCTTC,CSVAWRSSYNEQFF
TRBV7-9,NA,TRBJ2-1,NA,TGTGCCAGCAGCTTATGGCGCGGAGTCTCCTACAATGAGCAGTTCTTC,CASSLWRGVSYNEQFF
TRBV6-6,NA,TRBJ2-1,NA,TGTGCCAGCGCGGGGCCAGTCAACAATGAGCAGTTCTTC,CASAGPVNNEQFF
TRBV6-1,NA,TRBJ2-5,NA,TGTGCCAGCAACAAAGGGGGGCGGAAAGAGACCCAGTACTTC,CASNKGGRKETQYF
TRBV5-1,TRBD2,TRBJ2-7,few,TGCGCCAGCAGCTTATCCAGCGGGGGGGCATCCTACGAGCAGTACTTC,CASSLSSGGASYEQYF
TRBV15,TRBD2,TRBJ2-1,NA,TGTGCCACCAGGGGACTAGCGGGGGGGCCTAGCTCCTACAATGAGCAGTTCTTC,CATRGLAGGPSSYNEQFF
TRBV7-2,NA,TRBJ2-7,NA,TGTGCCAGCACTCCTCGGGCCTTCTACGAGCAGTACTTC,CASTPRAFYEQYF
TRBV28,NA,TRBJ2-5,once,TGTGCCAGCAGTCCACCGGGGCGGGGTTTGGAGACCCAGTACTTC,CASSPPGRGLETQYF
TRBV6-2/TRBV6-3,NA,TRBJ2-7,NA,TGTGCCAGCAGTCGTTCTGGCGAGCAGTACTTC,CASSRSGEQYF
TRBV20-1,NA,TRBJ2-7,NA,TGCAGTGCTAGAGTTGCAGCTTCCTACGAGCAGTACTTC,CSARVAASYEQYF
TRBV7-2,NA,TRBJ2-1,few,TGTGCCAGCAGCTCACGGGGGCCGCACAACAATGAGCAGTTCTTC,CASSSRGPHNNEQFF
TRBV7-2,TRBD2,TRBJ2-1,NA,TGTGCCAGCAGCCGCGTCCAGCGGGGCTCCTACAATGAGCAGTTCTTC,CASSRVQRGSYNEQFF
TRBV7-3,TRBD2,TRBJ2-3,NA,TGTGCCAGCAGCTCCCCGGGGGGTGCTAGCACGGATACGCAGTATTTT,CASSSPGGASTDTQYF
TRBV20-1,NA,TRBJ1-2,NA,TGCAGTGCAAACACAGGGTCTACTGGCTACACCTTC,CSANTGSTGYTF
TRBV13,TRBD1,TRBJ1-1,NA,TGTGCCAGCAGCTTAGCCCCCACTACAGGGGTAGCTTTCTTT,CASSLAPTTGVAFF
TRBV4-3,TRBD2,TRBJ2-3,NA,TGCGCCAGCAGCCAAGAAGGGCTAGCGGGGGGAACCACAGATACGCAGTATTTT,CASSQEGLAGGTTDTQYF
TRBV5-1,NA,TRBJ1-1,few,TGCGCCAGCAGCTTGGAGGTCAGAAACACTGAAGCTTTCTTT,CASSLEVRNTEAFF
TRBV5-1,NA,TRBJ1-2,many,TGCGCCAGCAGCCGGGACACTGCTAACTATGGCTACACCTTC,CASSRDTANYGYTF
TRBV5-1,TRBD1,TRBJ1-6,few,TGCGCCAGCAAGAGCGGACAGGGAACGGGGAGTTCACCCCTCCACTTT,CASKSGQGTGSSPLHF
TRBV18,NA,TRBJ2-5,NA,TGTGCCAGCTCACCAAGGGATACTTTTTGGGAGACCCAGTACTTC,CASSPRDTFWETQYF
TRBV28,NA,TRBJ1-5,NA,TGTGCCAGCAGTTTTCGGGGCTATCAGCCCCAGCATTTT,CASSFRGYQPQHF
TRBV15,NA,TRBJ2-1,NA,TGTGCCACCAGCAGACCTCCGAGCGGACTCTCCTACAATGAGCAGTTCTTC,CATSRPPSGLSYNEQFF
TRBV11-3,TRBD2,TRBJ2-1,few,TGTGCCAGCAGCTTATCCGCGGGGGGCCACAATGAGCAGTTCTTC,CASSLSAGGHNEQFF
TRBV7-2,NA,TRBJ1-4,few,TGTGCCAGCAGCTTACGGAAAGGGGAAAAACTGTTTTTT,CASSLRKGEKLFF
TRBV11-3,TRBD2,TRBJ2-5,NA,TGTGCCAGCAGCCCCGGGTGGCGGGGGGACCAAGAGACCCAGTACTTC,CASSPGWRGDQETQYF
TRBV7-2,TRBD1,TRBJ2-1,NA,TGTGCCAGCAGCTTCGACAGGGGCCGCGTCAATGAGCAGTTCTTC,CASSFDRGRVNEQFF
TRBV5-1,NA,TRBJ2-3,NA,TGCGCCAGCAGCTTGGACACCGAGACCACAGATACGCAGTATTTT,CASSLDTETTDTQYF
TRBV6-4,TRBD2,TRBJ2-1,once,TGTGCCAGCAGTGAGCGGGAGGCTTTCTACAATGAGCAGTTCTTC,CASSEREAFYNEQFF
TRBV7-2,TRBD1,TRBJ1-4,NA,TGTGCCAGCAGCTTAATACAGGGGAGGGTTGAAAAACTGTTTTTT,CASSLIQGRVEKLFF
TRBV2,NA,TRBJ2-4,NA,TGTGCCAGCAACCCAAGGCAACTAGCCAAAAACATTCAGTACTTC,CASNPRQLAKNIQYF
TRBV20-1,NA,TRBJ2-6,many,TGCAGTGCTAGAGATGGAATAGGGCTCTCTGGGGCCAACGTCCTGACTTTC,CSARDGIGLSGANVLTF
TRBV7-2,NA,TRBJ2-1,few,TGTGCCAGCAGCTTAGCGACGTGGGAGCAGTTCTTC,CASSLATWEQFF
TRBV9,TRBD2,TRBJ2-3,NA,TGTGCCAGCAGCGTAGGGGCGGGGGCAGATACGCAGTATTTT,CASSVGAGADTQYF
TRBV7-9,NA,TRBJ1-1,NA,TGTGCCAGCAGCTTCCGGGGCCGGGGACTGAACACTGAAGCTTTCTTT,CASSFRGRGLNTEAFF
TRBV7-9,NA,TRBJ2-1,few,TGTGCCAGCAGCCGGTCGGGGGAGCGGCATGAGCAGTTCTTC,CASSRSGERHEQFF
TRBV5-1,NA,TRBJ2-5,NA,TGCGCCAGCAGCTTGTCGGACAGTGAGACCCAGTACTTC,CASSLSDSETQYF
TRBV24-1,NA,TRBJ2-7,NA,TGTGCCACCAGTGAAAAGGGGATCGGCGGGTCATACGAGCAGTACTTC,CATSEKGIGGSYEQYF
TRBV10-2,NA,TRBJ2-3,NA,TGCGCCAGCAGTGATTGGGAGGGCACAGATACGCAGTATTTT,CASSDWEGTDTQYF
TRBV14,TRBD1,TRBJ1-2,few,TGTGCCAGCAGCGACAGGGCGAAGGGCTACACCTTC,CASSDRAKGYTF
TRBV25-1,TRBD1,TRBJ2-2,NA,TGTGCCAGCAGCGGGACAGGGGGAGTCGGGGAGCTGTTTTTT,CASSGTGGVGELFF